This paragraph covers one TCR beta chain sequence. Its antigen is unknown. This beta chain lies outside the target of a library built for alpha chains; its clone size means little. The sample originates from a study of T cells after yellow fever vaccination. Study-wide context: Fractions low in cell number were prepared with SMART-Seq v4 Ultra Low Input. Whole-study findings and limits: Re-detected after boosting: most primary clones, 96% of CD4 and roughly 88% of CD8. The presence of abundant clonotypes contaminating from the bulk population was possible in FACS-sorted repertoires.

V lost 6 bases, J lost 8 bases, and 15 bases lay in between. The CDR3 spans 14 residues. Germline CDR1 reads SGHRS; CDR2 reads YFSETQ. As TCR cDNA was made by 5'RACE template switching, a universal primer site and UMIs were added. TCRdb called the 5' RACE reads again in MiXCR, with one record for every CDR3 protein. The sample carries about 260 distinct CDR3 sequences, 90% to 95% recorded once. The sequence was collected from a man between 18 and 35 years old who received the YFV17D yellow fever vaccine. The chain joins TRBV5-1 to TRBJ1-6, with D possibly matching TRBD1 (5 bases). The material sequenced was CD8+ T cells sorted from PBMCs, taken 10 days after the yellow fever booster vaccination. CDR3 loop: CASTHGGSDSPLHF. The CDR3, as DNA: TGCGCCAGCACCCATGGGGGGTCGGATTCACCCCTCCACTTT.